Below are 31 T cell receptor beta chains sequenced from a single sample in a study of blood T cell repertoires in COVID-19. Produced via immunoSEQ multiplex PCR; TCRdb's table is partial and in-frame only. The sample has around 250,000 clones, approximately 90% seen once. Sample: PBMCs or T cells enriched from blood (not recorded which). The source is a human donor in a cohort exposed to, infected with or recovered from COVID-19 (not recorded which). The donor label of this sample is uncertain.

The gene calls are TRBV10-3 and TRBJ1-1; D not resolved. The CDR3 is 11 residues long. Looked up from germline, CDR1 is ENHRY and CDR2 is SYGVKD. V was shortened by 3 bases and J by 6 bases, with 5 bases between the two germline ends. CDR3 residues: CAISDHAEAFF. In nucleotides, the CDR3 is TGTGCCATCAGTGATCATGCTGAAGCTTTCTTT.

V gene TRBV12-3 or TRBV12-4 combines with J gene TRBJ2-1; D might be TRBD2 (5 bases). The CDR3 has 12 amino acids. Trimming cost V 6 bases and J 9 bases, with 12 bases left between them. CDR3 sequence (DNA): TGTGCCAGCAGATCCTCCCTAGCTGAGCAGTTCTTC. This gives the protein CASRSSLAEQFF.

V is TRBV9 and J is TRBJ2-7, with TRBD1 matching 9 bases. Per germline, CDR1 SGDLS and CDR2 YYNGEE. Trimming cost V 3 bases and J 6 bases; bases outside gene matches: 7. The CDR3 covers 14 residues. The DNA for the CDR3 is TGTGCCAGCAGCGCCACCGGGACAGGGTTCGAGCAGTACTTC. This codes for CASSATGTGFEQYF.

The chain employs TRBV6-2 or TRBV6-3 and TRBJ1-3, with 7 bases identical to TRBD1. Per the germline V gene, CDR1 is MNHEY and CDR2 is SVGEGT. V dropped 5 bases and J dropped 8; count of bases not matched to a gene: 9. This CDR3 has 14 residues. CDR3 DNA: TGTGCCAGCAGTCCCCGGACAGGAACGTACACCATATATTTT. Translation gives CASSPRTGTYTIYF.

V gene TRBV4-1 combines with J gene TRBJ1-1; no reliable D call. The V gene lost 0 bases and the J gene lost 2 bases, with 16 bases spanning the gap. The CDR3 is 17 amino acids. In germline, CDR1 is MGHRA, CDR2 YSYEKL. The CDR3 protein is CASSQDVTATKNTEAFF. For the CDR3, the DNA is TGCGCCAGCAGCCAAGATGTTACAGCCACCAAAAACACTGAAGCTTTCTTT.

The rearrangement uses TRBV6-2 or TRBV6-3 and TRBJ1-6; D is possibly TRBD1 (5 bases). V was cut by 6 bases and J by 7 bases, with 19 bases left in between. This CDR3 has 16 amino acids. Germline V gene lookup returns CDR1 MNHEY and CDR2 SVGEGT. The CDR3 sequence: CASSPPGRGGNSPLHF. CDR3 sequence (DNA): TGTGCCAGCAGCCCTCCGGGACGGGGAGGGAATTCACCCCTCCACTTT.

This clone was counted between two and nine times. This sequence joins TRBV21-1 and TRBJ2-7; the D call in the table, TRBD1, was not verified against the DNA. TRBV21-1 counts as a pseudogene. This CDR3 has 17 amino acids. CDR3 sequence (DNA): TGTGCCAGCAGCTCTCCCGGGACAGCTTCGAGCTCCTACGAGCAGTACTTC. It specifies CASSSPGTASSSYEQYF.

This chain joins TRBV5-1 and TRBJ2-7; 9 bases are a match to TRBD1. The CDR3 runs to 15 residues. The trim removed 5 bases at V and 4 bases at J, leaving 10 bases unmatched. The germline V gene has CDR1 SGHRS and CDR2 YFSETQ. The chain's CDR3 is CASRTGTGWAYEQYF. The CDR3 bases are TGCGCCAGCAGGACCGGGACAGGGTGGGCTTACGAGCAGTACTTC.

The V call is TRBV19, the J call TRBJ1-1; D perhaps matches TRBD1 (6 bases). V lost 7 bases to trimming and J lost 3 bases, with 21 bases between them. CDR1 and CDR2 from the germline V gene are LNHDA and SQIVND (reference sequence). The CDR3 spans 16 residues. The CDR3: CASISDPIGGYTEAFF. The CDR3 DNA sequence: TGTGCCAGTATTTCCGACCCCATAGGGGGTTACACTGAAGCTTTCTTT.

This chain joins TRBV6-5 and TRBJ2-5; the match to TRBD1 covers 9 bases. The germline V gene has CDR1 MNHEY and CDR2 SVGAGI. V dropped 10 bases and J dropped 5; count of bases not matched to a gene: 8. CDR3 length equals 13 residues. In DNA, the CDR3 is TGTGCCATCCGGGGACAGGGTAGGGAGACCCAGTACTTC. Protein: CAIRGQGRETQYF.

This clone came up a few times. The chain carries TRBV7-9 and TRBJ2-1, with D unclear. There are 12 residues in the CDR3. The V end was cut by 5 bases, the J end by 6 bases, with 8 bases between. Germline CDR1 reads SEHNR; CDR2 reads FQNEAQ (reference sequence). The CDR3 DNA sequence: TGTGCCAGCAGCCTGAGAAGCAATGAGCAGTTCTTC. Protein product: CASSLRSNEQFF.

The chain links TRBV7-8 to TRBJ1-6, with D perhaps TRBD1 (6 bases). With 1 base removed from V and 6 bases from J, the gap between germline ends came to 13 bases. The length of the CDR3 is 16 residues. Germline loops: CDR1 SGHVS, CDR2 FQNEAQ. For the CDR3, the DNA is TGTGCCAGCAGCTTAGAGTCTCACAGGGTTAATTCACCCCTCCACTTT. Translation: CASSLESHRVNSPLHF. Using reference TRBV7-8 and TRBJ1-6 for the parts outside the CDR3, the full variable domain is GAGVSQSPRYKVAKRGQDVALRCDPISGHVSLFWYQQALGQGPEFLTYFQNEAQLDKSGLPSDRFFAERPEGSVSTLKIQRTQQEDSAVYLCASSLESHRVNSPLHFGNGTRLTVT.

For this clone: This same CDR3 is encoded by further DNA sequences in the sample. The rearrangement links TRBV7-9 to TRBJ2-5, with 10 bases lining up with TRBD1. Germline assignment: CDR1 SEHNR and CDR2 FQNEAQ (reference sequence). CDR3 size: 16 residues. J lost 2 bases, V lost 1 base, and 4 bases had no gene match. The CDR3 DNA sequence: TGTGCCAGCAGCTTAGGGGACAGGGGCCTACAAGAGACCCAGTACTTC. Its protein is CASSLGDRGLQETQYF.

The chain carries TRBV11-2 and TRBJ2-3; TRBD1 matches at 8 bases. Germline-derived CDR1 and CDR2 are SGHAT and FQNNGV. The J segment lost 4 bases and the V segment lost 5 bases, leaving 5 bases of the junction unmatched. This CDR3 region has 14 residues. CDR3 in DNA: TGTGCCAGCAGCCTCCGACAGGGGCCAGATACGCAGTATTTT. Protein product: CASSLRQGPDTQYF.

The rearrangement links TRBV29-1 to TRBJ2-5, with D maybe TRBD1 (5 bases). The germline gives CDR1 SQVTM, CDR2 ANQGSEA. Trimming stripped 4 bases from V and 0 bases from J, with 6 bases between. The CDR3 is 12 amino acids. The chain's CDR3 is CSVGGYQETQYF. The CDR3 DNA is TGCAGCGTTGGGGGCTACCAAGAGACCCAGTACTTC. The full variable domain, with the rest looked up from reference TRBV29-1 and TRBJ2-5, is SAVISQKPSRDICQRGTSLTIQCQVDSQVTMMFWYRQQPGQSLTLIATANQGSEATYESGFVIDKFPISRPNLTFSTLTVSNMSPEDSSIYLCSVGGYQETQYFGPGTRLLVL.

This chain links TRBV5-4 with TRBJ1-1; D not certain. Trimming shortened V by 0 bases and J by 1 base, and 10 bases separated the two germline ends. CDR1 is SGHNT and CDR2 is YYREEE in the germline V gene (reference sequence). The CDR3 has 15 amino acids. CDR3: CASSLAQRTNTEAFF. The CDR3 nucleotides read TGTGCCAGCAGCTTGGCACAGAGAACGAACACTGAAGCTTTCTTT.

The rearrangement joins TRBV12-3 or TRBV12-4 to TRBJ1-2; 7 nucleotides match TRBD1. Losses at the gene ends were 6 bases for V and 7 bases for J; bases not matched to a gene: 8. This CDR3 has 13 residues. The CDR3 loop reads CASSRDSEVGYTF. Written as DNA, the CDR3 is TGTGCCAGCAGCAGGGACAGCGAAGTTGGCTACACCTTC.

The chain links TRBV9 to TRBJ1-2; D is perhaps TRBD1 (6 bases). The V gene lost 8 bases and the J gene lost 9 bases, with 14 bases spanning the gap. Germline V gene data show CDR1 as SGDLS and CDR2 as YYNGEE. The CDR3 consists of 11 residues. The CDR3 reads CARPGGTRYTF. CDR3 sequence (DNA): TGTGCCAGGCCGGGGGGCACTCGCTACACCTTC.

This chain uses TRBV5-4 with TRBJ1-1; TRBD1 is a possible D gene (6 bases). This CDR3 spans 15 amino acids. Germline V lookup: CDR1 SGHNT, CDR2 YYREEE (reference sequence). Trimming stripped 5 bases from V and 0 bases from J, with 14 bases between. CDR3 bases: TGTGCCAGCAGACCAGGGGTCTCCATGAACACTGAAGCTTTCTTT. Translated: CASRPGVSMNTEAFF.

V is TRBV4-1 and J is TRBJ1-5, with D possibly TRBD1 on 6 matching bases. The CDR3 runs to 16 residues. The V gene's germline CDR1 is MGHRA and CDR2 YSYEKL. V shed 8 bases and J shed 6 bases, with 23 bases lying between them. The CDR3 spells CASGDRLRGTFQPQHF. The CDR3 nucleotides read TGCGCCAGCGGCGATCGGCTTAGGGGGACCTTTCAGCCCCAGCATTTT.

The chain joins TRBV5-1 to TRBJ1-1, with D uncertain. V was clipped by 0 bases and J by 0 bases, with 9 bases between them. Germline CDR1 reads SGHRS; CDR2 reads YFSETQ. The CDR3 loop spans 15 amino acids. The CDR3 loop is CASSLVRGVNTEAFF. CDR3 DNA: TGCGCCAGCAGCTTGGTCCGGGGAGTGAACACTGAAGCTTTCTTT.

This sequence joins TRBV19 and TRBJ2-3; 7 nucleotides line up with TRBD2. J gave up 6 bases and V 1 base, and 4 bases lay outside the gene matches. From germline, CDR1 is LNHDA and CDR2 SQIVND (reference sequence). This CDR3 region has 14 residues. The CDR3 sequence is CASSIGSSGDTQYF. CDR3 nucleotides: TGTGCCAGTAGTATAGGGTCTAGCGGTGATACGCAGTATTTT.

This clone was recorded a few times. This rearrangement joins TRBV4-1 to TRBJ1-1; weak D call: TRBD1 (5 bases). V lost 4 bases and J lost 1, with 16 bases in between. The length of the CDR3 is 16 residues. Germline CDR1 reads MGHRA; CDR2 reads YSYEKL. The CDR3 loop is CASSPTRQGSNTEAFF. In DNA, the CDR3 is TGCGCCAGCAGCCCCACCCGGCAGGGATCGAACACTGAAGCTTTCTTT.

The gene calls are TRBV7-3 and TRBJ2-2, with 9 positions matching TRBD2. J was trimmed by 0 bases and V by 4 bases; bases with no gene match: 9. Germline lookup yields CDR1 SGHTA and CDR2 FQGTGA. This CDR3 is built from 18 residues. The CDR3 region has the DNA TGTGCCAGCAGCTCCCCTAGCGGGGCCGTCGCGAACACCGGGGAGCTGTTTTTT. The encoded protein is CASSSPSGAVANTGELFF.

V is TRBV6-1 and J is TRBJ1-2; TRBD1 agrees at 8 bases. The germline V gene has CDR1 MNHNS and CDR2 SASEGT. This CDR3 has 16 amino acids. V shed 0 bases and J 7 bases; nucleotides not matched to a gene: 10. CDR3 amino acids: CASSEARSRGLVGYTF. CDR3 bases: TGTGCCAGCAGTGAAGCGCGTAGCAGGGGGCTTGTTGGCTACACCTTC.

This chain uses TRBV5-6 with TRBJ1-2, with 9 bases that match TRBD1. The germline V gene encodes CDR1 SGHDT and CDR2 YYEEEE. V was pared by 1 base and J by 1 base, with 5 bases of the junction left unmatched. The CDR3 sequence is 16 residues long. The CDR3 nucleotides read TGTGCCAGCAGCTTGCAGGGGACAGGGTATAACTATGGCTACACCTTC. Protein: CASSLQGTGYNYGYTF.

The CDR3 DNA sequence: TGTGCCAGCACCGACAGGGGAAACACTGAAGCTTTCTTT. This encodes CASTDRGNTEAFF. The rearrangement uses TRBV19 and TRBJ1-1; 8 bases fit TRBD1. CDR3 size: 13 residues. With 9 bases clipped from V and 2 bases from J, the junction kept 5 bases outside the gene matches. CDR1 is LNHDA, CDR2 SQIVND, per germline (reference sequence). The whole variable domain, remainder taken from reference TRBV19 and TRBJ1-1, is DGGITQSPKYLFRKEGQNVTLSCEQNLNHDAMYWYRQDPGQGLRLIYYSQIVNDFQKGDIAEGYSVSREKKESFPLTVTSAQKNPTAFYLCASTDRGNTEAFFGQGTRLTVV.

This clone is a singleton in its sample. V is TRBV5-4 and J is TRBJ2-1; 9 bases agree with TRBD1. Germline CDR1 and CDR2: SGHNT and YYREEE (reference sequence). The CDR3 runs 14 residues. The ends lost 3 bases at V and 9 bases at J; junction bases unmatched: 7. CDR3 region: CASSYGTGNGEQFF. The CDR3 bases are TGTGCCAGCAGCTACGGGACAGGGAACGGTGAGCAGTTCTTC.

V gene TRBV5-4 combines with J gene TRBJ1-2, with D perhaps matching TRBD1 (6 bases). Between the trimmed V and J ends, which lost 3 bases and 7 bases, there was a span of 10 bases. The germline CDR1 and CDR2 sequences are SGHNT and YYREEE (reference sequence). CDR3 length: 12 amino acids. This chain's CDR3 is CASSYGTLGYTF. The CDR3 region has the DNA TGTGCCAGCAGCTACGGGACACTTGGCTACACCTTC.

This chain uses TRBV7-3 with TRBJ2-3; 12 bases align to TRBD2. This CDR3 contains 16 residues. CDR1 is SGHTA, CDR2 FQGTGA, per germline. The ends lost 5 bases at V and 1 base at J; junction bases unmatched: 4. DNA for the CDR3: TGTGCCAGCAGCCTCCGGACTAGCGGGGGCACAGATACGCAGTATTTT. Amino acid sequence: CASSLRTSGGTDTQYF.

This chain joins TRBV6-2 or TRBV6-3 and TRBJ1-1; TRBD1 matches 8 bases. CDR1 and CDR2 (germline): MNHEY, SVGEGT. This CDR3 is 17 amino acids long. With V trimmed by 5 bases and J by 3 bases, 14 bases remained unmatched. In DNA, the CDR3 is TGTGCCAGCAGTCCCAACCAGGGGGCCCTTGATGACACTGAAGCTTTCTTT. It codes for CASSPNQGALDDTEAFF.